The 18 T cell receptor beta chains below all came from one sample that was sequenced in a study of CD8 T cells in ankylosing spondylitis. TCRdb used MiXCR to reprocess the 5' RACE reads, holding one entry per CDR3 protein. The data contain more than 250,000 distinct CDR3 sequences, around 10% of them singletons. The sequenced material came from blood, either unsorted or a sorted T cell fraction (not recorded which). These receptors came from a female donor with ankylosing spondylitis or in good health (not recorded which).

This clonotype was counted many times. V is TRBV6-1 and J is TRBJ1-1; tentatively, D is TRBD1 (5 bases). This CDR3 region has 14 residues. V gave up 2 bases and J gave up 3 bases, with 10 bases separating them. Per the germline V gene, CDR1 is MNHNS and CDR2 is SASEGT. In DNA, the CDR3 is TGTGCCAGCAGTGAACTCTCAGGGTACACTGAAGCTTTCTTT. This codes for CASSELSGYTEAFF.

This clonotype was detected ten times or more. The chain uses TRBV28 and TRBJ2-3; a weak D match, TRBD2 (5 bases). V dropped 2 bases and J dropped 4 bases, with 10 bases sitting between them. The CDR3 totals 14 residues. Looked up from germline, CDR1 is MDHEN and CDR2 is SYDVKM. The CDR3 reads CASSLGGVADTQYF. CDR3 sequence (DNA): TGTGCCAGCAGTTTAGGAGGCGTAGCAGATACGCAGTATTTT.

This clonotype was recorded many times. CDR3 amino acids: CASTRDGTSRETQYF. DNA of the CDR3: TGTGCCAGCACGCGCGACGGGACTAGCAGAGAGACCCAGTACTTC. V and J are TRBV7-8 and TRBJ2-5, with TRBD2 identical over 9 bases. V gave up 7 bases and J gave up 4 bases; unmatched junction bases: 10. This CDR3 region has 15 residues. Germline loops: CDR1 SGHVS, CDR2 FQNEAQ.

This clonotype was seen only a few times. The chain employs TRBV5-1 and TRBJ2-5, with 9 nucleotides matching TRBD1. The CDR3 covers 15 residues. Unmatched junction bases numbered 6, after V lost 4 bases and J lost 2 bases. Germline V gene data show CDR1 as SGHRS and CDR2 as YFSETQ. CDR3 sequence: CASSTGQGEQETQYF. The CDR3 DNA reads as TGCGCCAGCAGCACGGGACAGGGTGAACAAGAGACCCAGTACTTC.

V and J are TRBV2 and TRBJ2-1; TRBD2 aligns across 12 bases. V was clipped by 4 bases and J by 3 bases; unmatched bases: 4. The CDR3 is 16 amino acids. Germline-derived CDR1 and CDR2 are SNHLY and FYNNEI. The CDR3 is CASSARTSGVYNEQFF. The CDR3 DNA follows: TGTGCCAGCAGTGCTAGGACTAGCGGGGTCTACAATGAGCAGTTCTTC.

The V and J genes are TRBV5-1 and TRBJ2-1; maybe TRBD1 (7 bases). V lost 5 bases to trimming and J lost 10 bases, with 22 bases between them. Germline CDR1 SGHRS, CDR2 YFSETQ. CDR3 length equals 15 residues. For the CDR3, the DNA is TGCGCCAGCAGTCAACGGGACAGCGGAGGGGTGGAGCAGTTCTTC. Protein product: CASSQRDSGGVEQFF.

Of note for this clonotype: This may be a read error: a much more frequent sequence differs by one nucleotide. The rearrangement links TRBV20-1 to TRBJ2-4; 8 bases fit TRBD2. Germline-derived CDR1 and CDR2 are DFQATT and SNEGSKA (reference sequence). There are 14 residues in the CDR3. As DNA, the CDR3 is TGCAGTGTCCAGGCCGGGGGGGTGGGAAACATTGAGTACTTC. It specifies CSVQAGGVGNIEYF.

In its sample, this clonotype was seen many times. This chain joins TRBV7-9 and TRBJ2-5, with TRBD1 matching over 7 bases. This CDR3 is built from 15 residues. CDR1 SEHNR and CDR2 FQNEAQ come from the germline V gene (reference sequence). J was trimmed by 4 bases and V by 2 bases; bases with no gene match: 7. The CDR3 bases are TGTGCCAGCAGCTTATCGGCCCGGGACAGAGAGACCCAGTACTTC. Its translation: CASSLSARDRETQYF.

This clonotype has at least ten counts. The V gene is TRBV20-1, the J gene TRBJ1-2; TRBD1 aligns across 9 bases. J was trimmed by 4 bases and V by 6 bases; bases with no gene match: 18. Germline CDR1 is DFQATT and CDR2 is SNEGSKA (reference sequence). The CDR3 consists of 17 residues. In DNA form, the CDR3 reads TGCAGTGCATCGGAGGGACAGGGCTTGGGGTTTGGCTATGGCTACACCTTC. It yields the protein CSASEGQGLGFGYGYTF.

This clonotype was detected many times. The rearrangement joins TRBV6-1 to TRBJ1-1; D is possibly TRBD1 (5 bases). Trimming removed 1 base at V and 3 bases at J, with 12 bases between. Per germline, CDR1 MNHNS and CDR2 SASEGT. The CDR3 loop spans 15 amino acids. The CDR3 loop is CASSEVGGRDTEAFF. DNA for the CDR3: TGTGCCAGCAGTGAAGTCGGTGGCAGGGACACTGAAGCTTTCTTT.

V gene TRBV5-1 combines with J gene TRBJ2-5, with no clear D. Germline V gives CDR1 SGHRS, CDR2 YFSETQ. The CDR3 contains 14 residues. Trimming took 0 bases from V and 3 from J, leaving 9 bases between them. CDR3 amino acids: CASSLVAGKETQYF. The CDR3 bases are TGCGCCAGCAGCTTGGTGGCAGGAAAAGAGACCCAGTACTTC.

Concerning this clonotype itself: The junction departs from the called germline gene at one end, perhaps through a read error. The chain carries TRBV20-1 and TRBJ2-2; 8 nucleotides agree with TRBD2. The CDR3 spans 17 residues. Germline CDR1 is DFQATT and CDR2 is SNEGSKA (reference sequence). The CDR3 nucleotides read TGCTGTGCTAGCCCCGTTCGGCTAGCGGGCCTTGGCGGGGAGCTGTTTTTT. Translating gives CCASPVRLAGLGGELFF.

This clonotype was found many times. The V call is TRBV29-1, the J call TRBJ1-2; 7 nucleotides align to TRBD1. This CDR3 is built from 12 residues. V trimming: 6 bases; J trimming: 3 bases; junction bases outside the gene matches: 4. The germline V gene has CDR1 SQVTM and CDR2 ANQGSEA. The CDR3 sequence is CSVGDSHYGYTF. As DNA, the CDR3 is TGCAGCGTGGGGGACAGCCACTATGGCTACACCTTC.

This clonotype appeared many times. The chain couples TRBV5-1 to TRBJ1-1; D is ambiguous. V was pared by 4 bases and J by 0 bases, with 13 bases between. The CDR3 sequence is 15 residues long. CDR1 SGHRS and CDR2 YFSETQ come from the germline V gene. The CDR3 reads CASSAARVLNTEAFF. CDR3 in DNA: TGCGCCAGCAGCGCGGCGAGGGTTCTGAACACTGAAGCTTTCTTT.

This clonotype was observed at least ten times. V gene TRBV29-1 combines with J gene TRBJ1-2; the match to TRBD1 covers 7 bases. Losses at the gene ends were 5 bases for V and 4 bases for J; bases not matched to a gene: 4. CDR1 is SQVTM and CDR2 is ANQGSEA in the germline V gene. CDR3 size: 12 residues. The CDR3 sequence: CSVLPGGYGYTF. The CDR3 bases are TGCAGCGTTCTCCCAGGGGGCTATGGCTACACCTTC.

This clonotype occurred a few times. CDR3 nucleotides: TGTGCCAGCAGCCAAGTAAGGGGGCCGTGGGAAAAACTGTTTTTT. It specifies CASSQVRGPWEKLFF. J is TRBJ1-4 and V is TRBV14; TRBD1 agrees at 7 bases. Germline loops: CDR1 SGHDN, CDR2 FVKESK. Unmatched junction bases numbered 7, after V lost 1 base and J lost 8 bases. CDR3 size: 15 residues.

This clonotype was found many times. This chain joins TRBV20-1 and TRBJ2-3; 8 bases map to TRBD2. The V gene end was trimmed by 3 bases and the J gene end by 0 bases; junction bases not matched to a gene: 17. The CDR3 totals 19 residues. Looked up from germline, CDR1 is DFQATT and CDR2 is SNEGSKA (reference sequence). Here the CDR3 DNA reads TGCAGTGCTAGTCCCCCCCTCGCGGGGGGAACCACTAGCACAGATACGCAGTATTTT. Translation: CSASPPLAGGTTSTDTQYF.

This clonotype occurred a few times. The rearrangement joins TRBV11-3 to TRBJ2-1; the D is unclear. Trimming took off 4 bases at V and 6 bases at J, with 16 bases between the two ends. CDR1 SGHNT and CDR2 YENEEA come from the germline V gene. CDR3 length equals 15 residues. CDR3 protein: CASSSSALSRNEQFF. CDR3 bases: TGTGCCAGCAGCTCGAGTGCCCTCAGCCGCAATGAGCAGTTCTTC.